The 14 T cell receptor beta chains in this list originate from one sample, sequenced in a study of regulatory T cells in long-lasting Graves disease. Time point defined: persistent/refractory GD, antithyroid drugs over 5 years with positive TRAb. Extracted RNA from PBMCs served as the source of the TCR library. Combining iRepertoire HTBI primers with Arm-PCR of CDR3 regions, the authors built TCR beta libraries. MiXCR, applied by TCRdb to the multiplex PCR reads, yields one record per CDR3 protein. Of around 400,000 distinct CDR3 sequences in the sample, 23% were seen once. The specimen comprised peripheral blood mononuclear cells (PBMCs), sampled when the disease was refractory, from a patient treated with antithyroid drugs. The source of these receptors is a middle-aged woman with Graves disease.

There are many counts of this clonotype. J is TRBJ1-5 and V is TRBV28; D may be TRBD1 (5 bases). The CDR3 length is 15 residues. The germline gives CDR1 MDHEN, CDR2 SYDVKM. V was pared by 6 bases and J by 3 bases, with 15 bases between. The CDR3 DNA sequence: TGTGCCAGCAGCCTTGACAGATTACACAATCAGCCCCAGCATTTT. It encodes CASSLDRLHNQPQHF.

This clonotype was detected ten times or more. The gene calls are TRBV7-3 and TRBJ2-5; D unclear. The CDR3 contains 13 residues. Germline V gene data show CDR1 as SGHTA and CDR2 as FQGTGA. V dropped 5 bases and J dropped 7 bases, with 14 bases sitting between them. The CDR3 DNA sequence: TGTGCCAGCAGCCTTCAGGTGACGGGGACCCAGTACTTC. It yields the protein CASSLQVTGTQYF.

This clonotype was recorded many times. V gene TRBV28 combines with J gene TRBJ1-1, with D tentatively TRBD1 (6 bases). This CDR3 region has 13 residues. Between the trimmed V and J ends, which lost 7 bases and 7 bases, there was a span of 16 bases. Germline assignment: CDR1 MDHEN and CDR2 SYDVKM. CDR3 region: CASMEGVKHEAFF. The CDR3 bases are TGTGCCAGCATGGAGGGGGTAAAACATGAAGCTTTCTTT.

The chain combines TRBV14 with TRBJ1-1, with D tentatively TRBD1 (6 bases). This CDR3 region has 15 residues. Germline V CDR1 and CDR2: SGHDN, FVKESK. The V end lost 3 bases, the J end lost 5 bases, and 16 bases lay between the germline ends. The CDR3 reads CASSHNRAGGTEAFF. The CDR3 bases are TGTGCCAGCAGCCATAACAGGGCCGGAGGGACTGAAGCTTTCTTT.

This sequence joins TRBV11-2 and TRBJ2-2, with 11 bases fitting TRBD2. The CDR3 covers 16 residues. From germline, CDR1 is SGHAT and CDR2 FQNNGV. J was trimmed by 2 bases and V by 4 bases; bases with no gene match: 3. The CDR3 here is CASSWTSGLNTGELFF. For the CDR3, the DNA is TGTGCCAGCAGCTGGACTAGCGGGCTTAACACCGGGGAGCTGTTTTTT.

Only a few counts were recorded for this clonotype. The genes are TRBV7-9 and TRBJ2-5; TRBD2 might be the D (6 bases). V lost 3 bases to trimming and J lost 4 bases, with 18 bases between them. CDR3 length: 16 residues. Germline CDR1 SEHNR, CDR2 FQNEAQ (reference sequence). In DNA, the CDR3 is TGTGCCAGCAGCTTCCCGGAGCGCGGGAACCCAGAGACCCAGTACTTC. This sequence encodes CASSFPERGNPETQYF.

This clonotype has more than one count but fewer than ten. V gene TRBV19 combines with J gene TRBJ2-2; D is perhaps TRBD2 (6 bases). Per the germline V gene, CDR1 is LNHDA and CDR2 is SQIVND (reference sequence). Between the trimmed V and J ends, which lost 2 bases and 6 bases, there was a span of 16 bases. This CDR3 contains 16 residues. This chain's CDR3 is CASSIFAGGLAGELFF. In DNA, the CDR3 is TGTGCCAGTAGTATATTTGCCGGGGGACTCGCCGGGGAGCTGTTTTTT.

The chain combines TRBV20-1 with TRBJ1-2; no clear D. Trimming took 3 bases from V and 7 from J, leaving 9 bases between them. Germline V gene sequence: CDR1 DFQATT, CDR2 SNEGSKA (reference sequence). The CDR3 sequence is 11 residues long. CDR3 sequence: CSASPGFGYTF. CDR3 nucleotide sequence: TGCAGTGCTAGTCCGGGGTTTGGCTACACCTTC.

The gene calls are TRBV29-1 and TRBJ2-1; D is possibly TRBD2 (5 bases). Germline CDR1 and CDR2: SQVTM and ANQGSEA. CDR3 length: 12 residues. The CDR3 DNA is TGCAGTTGGGCGGGCTCCTACAATGAGCAGTTCTTC. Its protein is CSWAGSYNEQFF.

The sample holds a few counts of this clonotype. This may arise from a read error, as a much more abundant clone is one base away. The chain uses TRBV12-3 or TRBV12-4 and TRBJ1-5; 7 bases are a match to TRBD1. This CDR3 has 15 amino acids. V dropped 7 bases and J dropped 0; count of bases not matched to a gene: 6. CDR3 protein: CASKSQGVSNQPQHF. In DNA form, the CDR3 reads TGTGCCAGCAAAAGCCAGGGGGTTAGCAATCAGCCCCAGCATTTT.

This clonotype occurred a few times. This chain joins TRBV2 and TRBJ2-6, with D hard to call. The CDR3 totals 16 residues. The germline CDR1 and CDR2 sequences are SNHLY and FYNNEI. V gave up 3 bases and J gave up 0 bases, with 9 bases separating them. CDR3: CASSDFGDSGANVLTF. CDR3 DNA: TGTGCCAGCAGTGATTTTGGGGACTCTGGGGCCAACGTCCTGACTTTC. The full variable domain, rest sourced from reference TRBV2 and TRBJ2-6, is EPEVTQTPSHQVTQMGQEVILRCVPISNHLYFYWYRQILGQKVEFLVSFYNNEISEKSEIFDDQFSVERPDGSNFTLKIRSTKLEDSAMYFCASSDFGDSGANVLTFGAGSRLTVL.

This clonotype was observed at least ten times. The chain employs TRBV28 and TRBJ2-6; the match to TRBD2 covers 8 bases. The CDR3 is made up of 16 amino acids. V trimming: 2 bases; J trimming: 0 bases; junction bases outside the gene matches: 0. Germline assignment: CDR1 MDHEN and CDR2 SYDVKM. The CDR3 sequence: CASSLLAGSGANVLTF. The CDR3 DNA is TGTGCCAGCAGTTTACTAGCGGGCTCTGGGGCCAACGTCCTGACTTTC.

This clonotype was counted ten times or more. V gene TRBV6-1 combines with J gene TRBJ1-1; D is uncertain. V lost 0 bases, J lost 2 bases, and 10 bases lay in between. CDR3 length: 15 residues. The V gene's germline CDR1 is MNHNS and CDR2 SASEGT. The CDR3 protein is CASSEAREPNTEAFF. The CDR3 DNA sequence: TGTGCCAGCAGTGAAGCTAGGGAGCCAAACACTGAAGCTTTCTTT.

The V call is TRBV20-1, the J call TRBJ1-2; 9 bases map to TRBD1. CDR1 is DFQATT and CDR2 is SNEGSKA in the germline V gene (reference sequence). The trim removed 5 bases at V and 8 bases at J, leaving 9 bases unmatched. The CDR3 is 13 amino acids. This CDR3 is CSARRDRVVGYTF. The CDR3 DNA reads TGCAGTGCTCGCCGGGACAGGGTCGTCGGCTACACCTTC.